This T cell receptor beta chain was retrieved from a study of CD8 T cells in ankylosing spondylitis. Broader study findings: The authors found the disease-linked clones to be CD8+ and relatively rare in peripheral blood. A TCR beta motif made of several highly homologous variants seemed typical of ankylosing spondylitis blood. Significantly higher representation of disease-linked clones was reported for matched ankylosing spondylitis synovial fluid. There were earlier reports of some motif variants in reactive arthritis synovial fluid and blood.

Molecular-barcoded quantitative 5'-RACE produced these TCR beta libraries. TCRdb re-called the 5' RACE reads with MiXCR, one entry per CDR3 protein. The sample consists of 220,000 or so distinct CDR3 sequences, around 17% of them appearing once. Worth noting for this clonotype: Its antigen is as yet unknown. At one boundary the junction diverges from the germline segment, which might be a read error.

The specimen was blood, either unsorted or a sorted T cell fraction (not recorded which). The sequence came from a male donor with ankylosing spondylitis.

The CDR3 sequence: CASSLGVLNEKLFF. In DNA form, the CDR3 reads TGTGCCAGCAGCTTAGGGGTTCTGAATGAAAAACTGTTTTTT. V gene TRBV12-3 or TRBV12-4 combines with J gene TRBJ1-4; perhaps TRBD1 as D (5 bases). CDR3 length: 14 amino acids.